These 2 T cell receptor beta chains were all obtained from the same sample, sequenced in a study of blood T cell repertoires in COVID-19. Sequencing was performed with immunoSEQ multiplex PCR; in TCRdb, only in-frame clones are kept and a portion is missing. Of around 55,000 clones listed, about 88% are singletons. The sequenced material came from peripheral blood. These receptors came from a man in his 60s with active COVID-19.

J is TRBJ2-7 and V is TRBV14, with 7 bases fitting TRBD2. Germline V CDR1 and CDR2: SGHDN, FVKESK. The V and J ends lost 0 bases and 10 bases, in that order; junction bases with no gene match: 9. This CDR3 comprises 14 residues. This CDR3 is CASSQDLEGGPQYF. The CDR3 DNA is TGTGCCAGCAGCCAAGATCTTGAGGGAGGGCCTCAGTACTTC.

This sequence joins TRBV5-1 and TRBJ2-5; the match to TRBD2 covers 8 bases. The CDR3 spans 18 residues. The trim removed 0 bases at V and 4 bases at J, leaving 14 bases unmatched. The germline gives CDR1 SGHRS, CDR2 YFSETQ. The CDR3 region is CASSLATSGSYLVETQYF. The CDR3 coding sequence is TGCGCCAGCAGCTTGGCGACCAGCGGGAGTTATTTGGTAGAGACCCAGTACTTC.